These 11 T cell receptor beta chains originate from one sample sequenced in a study of radiotherapy plus CTLA-4 blockade in lung cancer. Clones were sequenced by immunoSEQ multiplex PCR, and TCRdb holds only the in-frame ones, with some missing. The sample carries 55,000 to 80,000 clones, around four fifths recorded once. The starting material was peripheral blood, obtained from a patient treated with radiotherapy plus ipilimumab. The receptors were gathered from a human donor with non-small cell lung cancer who had a complete response to radiotherapy plus ipilimumab.

This sequence joins TRBV4-3 and TRBJ1-1; 9 bases align to TRBD1. V lost 4 bases, J lost 2 bases, and 5 bases stayed unmatched. The germline gives CDR1 LGHNA, CDR2 YSLEER. The CDR3 runs to 15 residues. CDR3 amino acids: CASSLLGQGNTEAFF. CDR3 nucleotide sequence: TGCGCCAGCAGCCTCTTGGGACAGGGCAACACTGAAGCTTTCTTT.

This sequence joins TRBV19 and TRBJ2-1; D ambiguous. In germline, CDR1 is LNHDA, CDR2 SQIVND (reference sequence). V was shortened by 6 bases and J by 8 bases, with 11 bases between the two germline ends. This CDR3 contains 12 residues. The CDR3 region has the DNA TGTGCCAGTAGGGCAGTCGGCGATGAGCAGTTCTTC. Amino acid sequence: CASRAVGDEQFF.

J is TRBJ2-3 and V is TRBV27; no definite D call. The CDR3 totals 13 residues. CDR1 MNHEY and CDR2 SMNVEV come from the germline V gene (reference sequence). V lost 8 bases, J lost 4 bases, and 13 bases lay in between. The CDR3 region has the DNA TGTGCCAGCGAGGCCAGAGAGGCAGATACGCAGTATTTT. It is translated as CASEAREADTQYF.

This sequence joins TRBV7-6 and TRBJ1-1, with D maybe TRBD1 (5 bases). The germline V and J ends were trimmed by 6 bases and 5 bases, with 13 bases remaining between them. The CDR3 runs 13 residues. Germline assignment: CDR1 SGHVS and CDR2 FNYEAQ. The CDR3: CASRGPEGTEAFF. CDR3 nucleotides: TGTGCCAGCAGGGGGCCCGAGGGGACTGAAGCTTTCTTT.

The chain links TRBV5-8 to TRBJ1-2; TRBD1 aligns across 10 bases. The V and J ends lost 3 bases and 8 bases, in that order; junction bases with no gene match: 4. The CDR3 has 13 amino acids. From germline, CDR1 is SGHTS and CDR2 YDEGEE. The CDR3 DNA is TGTGCCAGCAGCTGGGGACAGGGGAGCGGCTACACCTTC. Its protein is CASSWGQGSGYTF.

V gene TRBV7-2 combines with J gene TRBJ2-1, with D perhaps TRBD1 (6 bases). V was clipped by 6 bases and J by 6 bases, with 15 bases between them. This CDR3 has 14 residues. Germline V gives CDR1 SGHTA, CDR2 FQGNSA. CDR3 loop: CASRLLTGSNEQFF. The DNA of the CDR3 is TGTGCCAGCAGATTACTCACAGGGAGCAATGAGCAGTTCTTC.

This clone came up once. The chain recombines TRBV9 with TRBJ2-7; 13 bases agree with TRBD2. V dropped 4 bases and J dropped 3; count of bases not matched to a gene: 7. The CDR3 runs 16 residues. The V gene's germline CDR1 is SGDLS and CDR2 YYNGEE. CDR3 in DNA: TGTGCCAGCAGCCCAAGGACTAGCGGGGGTGTCTACGAGCAGTACTTC. Its protein product is CASSPRTSGGVYEQYF.

This clone occurred a few times. The V call is TRBV6-6, the J call TRBJ1-2; tentative D call: TRBD1 (6 bases). This CDR3 is built from 14 residues. Germline V CDR1 and CDR2: MNHNY, SVGAGI (reference sequence). Trimming pared 0 bases from V and 3 bases from J, leaving 8 bases between. The CDR3 sequence is CASSYSSGDYGYTF. In DNA, the CDR3 is TGTGCCAGCAGTTACTCGTCAGGGGACTATGGCTACACCTTC.

The chain combines TRBV7-9 with TRBJ1-5; no reliable D call. CDR1 is SEHNR and CDR2 is FQNEAQ in the germline V gene (reference sequence). The CDR3 extends over 14 amino acids. Trimming cost V 7 bases and J 1 base, with 11 bases left between them. The CDR3 reads CASTSSGSNQPQHF. CDR3 nucleotide sequence: TGTGCCAGCACCTCCTCTGGGAGCAATCAGCCCCAGCATTTT.

This chain links TRBV5-4 with TRBJ1-5; no firm D call. The V and J ends lost 0 bases and 4 bases respectively, with 5 bases between them. The germline V gene has CDR1 SGHNT and CDR2 YYREEE (reference sequence). This CDR3 has 13 amino acids. CDR3 nucleotide sequence: TGTGCCAGCAGCTTGGGCCAGAATCAGCCCCAGCATTTT. It yields the protein CASSLGQNQPQHF.

V usage is TRBV28 and J usage is TRBJ2-5, with 10 bases that match TRBD2. CDR1 and CDR2 from the germline V gene are MDHEN and SYDVKM. The CDR3 loop spans 15 amino acids. The V gene end was trimmed by 4 bases and the J gene end by 5 bases; junction bases not matched to a gene: 7. CDR3: CASSSLAGEGETQYF. The DNA of the CDR3 is TGTGCCAGCAGTTCTCTAGCGGGAGAGGGGGAGACCCAGTACTTC.